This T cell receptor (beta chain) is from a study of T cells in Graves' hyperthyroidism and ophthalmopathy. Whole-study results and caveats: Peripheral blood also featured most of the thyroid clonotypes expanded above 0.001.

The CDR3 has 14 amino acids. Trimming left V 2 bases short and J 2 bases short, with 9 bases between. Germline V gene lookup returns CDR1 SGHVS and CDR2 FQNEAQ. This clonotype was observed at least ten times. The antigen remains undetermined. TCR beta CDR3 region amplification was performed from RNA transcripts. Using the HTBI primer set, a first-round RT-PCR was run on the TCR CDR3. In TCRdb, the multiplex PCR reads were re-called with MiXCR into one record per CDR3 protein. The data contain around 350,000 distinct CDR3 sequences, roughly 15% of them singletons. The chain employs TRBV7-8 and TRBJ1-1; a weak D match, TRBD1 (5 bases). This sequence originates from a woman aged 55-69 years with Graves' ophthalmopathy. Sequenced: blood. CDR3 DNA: TGTGCCAGCAGCTTAAGTCGGACAAACACTGAAGCTTTCTTT. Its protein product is CASSLSRTNTEAFF.